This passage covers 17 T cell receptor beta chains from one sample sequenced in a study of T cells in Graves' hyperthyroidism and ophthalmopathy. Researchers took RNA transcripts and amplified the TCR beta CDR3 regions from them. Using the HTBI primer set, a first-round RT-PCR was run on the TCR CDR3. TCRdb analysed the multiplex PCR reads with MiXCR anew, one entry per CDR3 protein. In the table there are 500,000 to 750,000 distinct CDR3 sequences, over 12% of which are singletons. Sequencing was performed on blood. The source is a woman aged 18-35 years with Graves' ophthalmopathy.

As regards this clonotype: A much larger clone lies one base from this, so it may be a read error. The CDR3 DNA is TGTGCCAGCAGCATAGATCTAGGACTCTACGAGCAGTACTTC. This sequence encodes CASSIDLGLYEQYF. The chain is built from TRBV9 and TRBJ2-7; D might be TRBD2 (5 bases). There are 14 residues in the CDR3. The germline gives CDR1 SGDLS, CDR2 YYNGEE. The V end lost 4 bases, the J end lost 3 bases, and 14 bases lay between the germline ends.

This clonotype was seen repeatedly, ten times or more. CDR3: CASSQEDVTGSEKLFF. CDR3 sequence (DNA): TGTGCCAGCAGCCAAGAGGATGTGACAGGGAGCGAAAAACTGTTTTTT. The V gene is TRBV3-1, the J gene TRBJ1-4; 7 bases line up with TRBD1. Germline V lookup: CDR1 LGHDT, CDR2 YNNKEL (reference sequence). V was clipped by 0 bases and J by 8 bases; unmatched bases: 9. CDR3 length: 16 amino acids.

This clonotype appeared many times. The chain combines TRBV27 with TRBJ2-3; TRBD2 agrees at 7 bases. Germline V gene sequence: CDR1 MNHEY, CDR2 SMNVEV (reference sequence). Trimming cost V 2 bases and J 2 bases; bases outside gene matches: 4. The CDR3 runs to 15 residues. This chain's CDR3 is CASSLRDYHTDTQYF. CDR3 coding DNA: TGTGCCAGCAGTTTACGGGACTACCACACAGATACGCAGTATTTT.

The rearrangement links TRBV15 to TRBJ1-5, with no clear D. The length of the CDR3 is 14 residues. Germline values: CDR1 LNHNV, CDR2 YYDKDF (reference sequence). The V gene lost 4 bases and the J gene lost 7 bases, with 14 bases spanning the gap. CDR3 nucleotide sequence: TGTGCCACCAGCACGTCGGGGTGGTGGCAGCCCCAGCATTTT. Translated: CATSTSGWWQPQHF.

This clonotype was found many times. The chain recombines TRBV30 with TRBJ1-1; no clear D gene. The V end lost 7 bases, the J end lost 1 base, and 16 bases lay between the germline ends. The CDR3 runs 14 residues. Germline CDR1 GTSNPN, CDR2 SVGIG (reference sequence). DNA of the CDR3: TGTGCCTCTTTCTTTTCCCCGGCGAACACTGAAGCTTTCTTT. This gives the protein CASFFSPANTEAFF.

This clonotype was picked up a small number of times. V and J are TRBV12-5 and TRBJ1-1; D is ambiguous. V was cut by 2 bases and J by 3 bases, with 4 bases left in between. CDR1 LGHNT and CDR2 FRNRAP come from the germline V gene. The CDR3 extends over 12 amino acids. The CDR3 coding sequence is TGTGCTAGTGGTTTGAGGGACACTGAAGCTTTCTTT. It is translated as CASGLRDTEAFF. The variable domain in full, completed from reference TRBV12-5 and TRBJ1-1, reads DARVTQTPRHKVTEMGQEVTMRCQPILGHNTVFWYRQTMMQGLELLAYFRNRAPLDDSGMPKDRFSAEMPDATLATLKIQPSEPRDSAVYFCASGLRDTEAFFGQGTRLTVV.

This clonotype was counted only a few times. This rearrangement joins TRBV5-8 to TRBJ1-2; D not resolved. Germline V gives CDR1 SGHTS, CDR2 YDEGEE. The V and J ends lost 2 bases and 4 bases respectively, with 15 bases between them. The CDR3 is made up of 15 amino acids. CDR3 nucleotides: TGTGCCAGCAGCTTCGGGGAACGACCACTCTATGGCTACACCTTC. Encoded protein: CASSFGERPLYGYTF.

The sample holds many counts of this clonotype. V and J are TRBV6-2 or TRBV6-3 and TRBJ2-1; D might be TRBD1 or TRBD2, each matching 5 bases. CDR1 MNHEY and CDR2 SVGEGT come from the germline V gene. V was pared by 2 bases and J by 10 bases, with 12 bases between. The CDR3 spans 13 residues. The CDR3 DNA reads TGTGCCAGCAGTTACCCGAGTCGGGACGAGCAGTTCTTC. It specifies CASSYPSRDEQFF.

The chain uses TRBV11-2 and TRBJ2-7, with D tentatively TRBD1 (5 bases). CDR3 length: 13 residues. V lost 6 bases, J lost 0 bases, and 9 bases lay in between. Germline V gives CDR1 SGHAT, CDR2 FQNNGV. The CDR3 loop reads CASSDRFSYEQYF. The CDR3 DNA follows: TGTGCCAGCAGTGACAGATTCTCCTACGAGCAGTACTTC. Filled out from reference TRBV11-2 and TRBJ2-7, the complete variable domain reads EAGVAQSPRYKIIEKRQSVAFWCNPISGHATLYWYQQILGQGPKLLIQFQNNGVVDDSQLPKDRFSAERLKGVDSTLKIQPAKLEDSAVYLCASSDRFSYEQYFGPGTRLTVT.

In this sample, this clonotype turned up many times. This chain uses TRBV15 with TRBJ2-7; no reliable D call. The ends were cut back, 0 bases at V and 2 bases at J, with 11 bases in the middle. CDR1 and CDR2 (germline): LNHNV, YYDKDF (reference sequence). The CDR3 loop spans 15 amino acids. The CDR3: CATSRDPVSAYEQYF. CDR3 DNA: TGTGCCACCAGCAGAGATCCTGTGTCCGCCTACGAGCAGTACTTC.

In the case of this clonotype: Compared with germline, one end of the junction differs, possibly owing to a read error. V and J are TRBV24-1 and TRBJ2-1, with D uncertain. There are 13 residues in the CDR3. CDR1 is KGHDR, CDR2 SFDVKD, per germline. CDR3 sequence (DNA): TGTGCCGCCAGTGATTTCGGCGGAAGTGAGCAGTTCTTC. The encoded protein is CAASDFGGSEQFF.

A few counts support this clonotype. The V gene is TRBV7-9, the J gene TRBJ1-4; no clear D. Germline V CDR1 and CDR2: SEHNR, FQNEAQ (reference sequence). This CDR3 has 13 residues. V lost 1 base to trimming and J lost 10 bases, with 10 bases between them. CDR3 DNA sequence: TGTGCCAGCAGCTTAGACACCAACGGAAAACTGTTTTTT. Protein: CASSLDTNGKLFF.

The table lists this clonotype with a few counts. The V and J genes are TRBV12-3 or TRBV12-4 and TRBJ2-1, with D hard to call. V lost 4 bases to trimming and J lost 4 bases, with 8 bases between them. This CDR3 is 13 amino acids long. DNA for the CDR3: TGTGCCAGCAGTTCAGACGGATACAATGAGCAGTTCTTC. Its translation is CASSSDGYNEQFF.

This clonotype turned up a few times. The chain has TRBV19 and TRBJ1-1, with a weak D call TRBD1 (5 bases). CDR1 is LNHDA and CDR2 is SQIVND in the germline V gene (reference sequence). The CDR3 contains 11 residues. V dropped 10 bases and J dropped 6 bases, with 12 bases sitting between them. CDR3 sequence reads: CATRARSEAFF. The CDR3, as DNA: TGTGCCACCAGGGCGAGGTCTGAAGCTTTCTTT.

The chain's CDR3 is CASSPVLASSGANVLTF. The CDR3 nucleotides are TGTGCCAGCTCACCAGTACTAGCAAGCTCTGGGGCCAACGTCCTGACTTTC. V usage is TRBV18 and J usage is TRBJ2-6; D is possibly TRBD2 (6 bases). V was trimmed by 2 bases and J by 0 bases, leaving 11 bases between them. CDR1 and CDR2 from the germline V gene are KGHSH and LQKENI. The CDR3 has 17 amino acids.

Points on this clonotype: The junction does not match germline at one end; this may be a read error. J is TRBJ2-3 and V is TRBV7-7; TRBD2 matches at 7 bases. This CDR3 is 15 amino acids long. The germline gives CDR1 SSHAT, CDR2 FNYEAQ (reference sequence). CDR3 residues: CASSLLAENTDTQYF. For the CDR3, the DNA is TGTGCTAGCAGCCTGCTAGCGGAGAACACAGATACGCAGTATTTT.

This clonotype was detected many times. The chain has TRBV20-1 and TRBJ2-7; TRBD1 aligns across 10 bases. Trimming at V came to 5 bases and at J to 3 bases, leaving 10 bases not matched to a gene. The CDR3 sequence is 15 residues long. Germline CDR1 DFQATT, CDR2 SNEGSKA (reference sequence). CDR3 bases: TGCAGTGCTGAATCTGGACAGGGGGGTGTCTACGAGCAGTACTTC. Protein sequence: CSAESGQGGVYEQYF.